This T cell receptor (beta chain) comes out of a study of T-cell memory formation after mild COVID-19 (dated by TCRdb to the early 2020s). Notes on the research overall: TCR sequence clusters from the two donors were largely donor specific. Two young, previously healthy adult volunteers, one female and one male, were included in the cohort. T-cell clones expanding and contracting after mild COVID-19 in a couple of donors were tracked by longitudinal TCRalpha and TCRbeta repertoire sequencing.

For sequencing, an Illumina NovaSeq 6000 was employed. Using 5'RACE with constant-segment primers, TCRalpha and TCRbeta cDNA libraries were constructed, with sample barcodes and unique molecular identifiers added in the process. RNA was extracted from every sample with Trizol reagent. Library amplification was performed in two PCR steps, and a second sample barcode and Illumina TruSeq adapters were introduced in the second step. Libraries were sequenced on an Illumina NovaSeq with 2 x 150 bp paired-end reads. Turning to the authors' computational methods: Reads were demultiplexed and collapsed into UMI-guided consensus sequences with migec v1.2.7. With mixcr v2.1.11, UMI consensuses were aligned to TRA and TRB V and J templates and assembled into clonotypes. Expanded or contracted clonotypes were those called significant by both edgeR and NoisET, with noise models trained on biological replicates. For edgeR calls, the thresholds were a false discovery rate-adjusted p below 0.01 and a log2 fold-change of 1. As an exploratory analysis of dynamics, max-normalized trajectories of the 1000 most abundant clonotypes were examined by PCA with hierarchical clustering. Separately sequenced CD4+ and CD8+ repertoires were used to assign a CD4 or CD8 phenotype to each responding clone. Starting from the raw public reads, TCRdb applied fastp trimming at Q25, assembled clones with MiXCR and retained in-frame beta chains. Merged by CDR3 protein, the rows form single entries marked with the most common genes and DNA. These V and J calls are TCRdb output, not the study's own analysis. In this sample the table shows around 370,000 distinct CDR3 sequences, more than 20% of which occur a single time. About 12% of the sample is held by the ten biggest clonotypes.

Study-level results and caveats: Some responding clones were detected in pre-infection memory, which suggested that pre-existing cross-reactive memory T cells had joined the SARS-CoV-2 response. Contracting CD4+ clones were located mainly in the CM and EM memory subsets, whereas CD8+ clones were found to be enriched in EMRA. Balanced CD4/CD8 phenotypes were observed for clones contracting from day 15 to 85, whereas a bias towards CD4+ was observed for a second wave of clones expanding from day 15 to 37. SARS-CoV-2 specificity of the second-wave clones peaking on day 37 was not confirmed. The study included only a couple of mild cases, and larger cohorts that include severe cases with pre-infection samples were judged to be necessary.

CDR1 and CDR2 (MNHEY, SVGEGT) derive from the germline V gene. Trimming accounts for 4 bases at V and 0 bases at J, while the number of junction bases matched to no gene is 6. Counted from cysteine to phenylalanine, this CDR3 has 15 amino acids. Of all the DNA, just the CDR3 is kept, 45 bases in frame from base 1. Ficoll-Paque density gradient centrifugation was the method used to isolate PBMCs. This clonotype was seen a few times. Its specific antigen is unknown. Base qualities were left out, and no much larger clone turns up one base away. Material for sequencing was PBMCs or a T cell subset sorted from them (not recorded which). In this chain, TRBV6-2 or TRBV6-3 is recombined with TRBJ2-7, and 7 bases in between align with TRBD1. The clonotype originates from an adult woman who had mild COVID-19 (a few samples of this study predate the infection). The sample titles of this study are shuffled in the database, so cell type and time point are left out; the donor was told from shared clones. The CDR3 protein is CASSLQGSASYEQYF. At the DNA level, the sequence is TGTGCCAGCAGTTTACAGGGGAGCGCCTCCTACGAGCAGTACTTC.